This T cell receptor (beta chain) was documented in a study of spatial heterogeneity in lung cancer (dated by TCRdb to between 2018 and 2021). At the level of the whole study: More beta-chain than alpha-chain transcripts were consistently detected, likely reflecting higher beta-chain transcript abundance. In non-small cell lung cancer, the study made a quantitative comparison of TCR alpha and beta repertoires among multiple tumor regions, matched nontumor lung and blood. In tumor regions, TCR transcript counts showed a strong correlation with a T cell transcriptional module score derived from matched bulk RNA-seq. At surgery, both alpha and beta chains were TCR-sequenced in 220 tumor regions, some 64 matched nontumor lung samples and 56 PBMC samples. In the raw uncorrected reads, each unique combination of TCR and UMI appeared more than ten times on average. The study linked features of the TCR repertoire to counts of nonsynonymous mutations, which were determined by whole-exome sequencing of tumor tissue. Results and caveats for the whole study, not just this receptor: A correlation was observed between the number of expanded intratumoral alpha and beta TCRs and the tumor nonsynonymous mutation count. Counts of ubiquitous and regional expanded TCRs correlated with counts of ubiquitous and regional nonsynonymous mutations, respectively. Confirming at a functional level the hypothesis that regional TCRs recognize regional mutations was considered to require additional single-cell paired TCR alpha and beta sequencing. TCR-seq coverage of tumor T cells was estimated at only approximately 7% for alpha chains and about 13% for beta chains.

The label giving this sample's time point can be read as: sample taken at primary tumor resection. Samples were obtained from about 75 patients with early-stage, untreated non-small cell lung cancer from the lung TRACERx cohort. Without any cell sorting, TCR sequencing was performed on whole RNA extracted either from tumor and nontumor lung tissue or from cryopreserved PBMC samples. Only patients for whom sufficient RNA was available from at least two tumor regions were selected for TCR sequencing. A lung pathologist reviewed the tumor and adjacent nontumor lung specimens before the specimens were selected. Receptors were amplified or captured by 5' RACE. Sequenced using a NextSeq 500. To allow correction of PCR and sequencing errors, the TCR library protocol tagged every TCR cDNA molecule with a unique molecular identifier. As for how the authors treated the data: TCR identification, UMI-based error correction and CDR3 extraction were all carried out with Decombinator tools. Expanded TCRs were defined as those above a frequency of 2 per 1,000, corresponding to the top 1% of the tumor frequency distribution. Expanded tumor TCRs statistically deemed absent (corrected P<0.05) from at least one tumor region were classed as regional, and all other expanded tumor TCRs were classed as ubiquitous. Each repertoire was subsampled 100 times to 5,000 TCRs, after which Renyi diversity was computed with the R vegan package. CDR3 similarity networks were constructed using string-kernel similarity of amino acid triplets, with links drawn between CDR3s whose pairwise similarity was above 0.82. TCRdb reran the public reads through fastp at Q25 and MiXCR, keeping productive beta chains. CDR3 protein duplicates are merged, each entry listing the most common genes and DNA. Here the V and J calls rest on TCRdb's processing, not on the authors' analysis. The table for this sample lists around 2,700 distinct CDR3 sequences; just under 6.5% of them were counted only once. The ten largest clones add up to roughly 10% of the sample.

This clonotype is described as medium-sized (0.01 to 0.1%). The specificity of this receptor is unknown. Per-base quality was not reported, and no clone a single base away is much larger than it. The germline V gene sets CDR1 to SGHDN and CDR2 to FVKESK. V gives up 6 bases and J gives up 3 bases, and the segment between their germline ends measures 14 bases. The CDR3 measures 14 amino acids from cysteine to phenylalanine. Only CDR3 DNA remains: 42 bases, in frame from the first base. The chain is assembled from TRBV14 and TRBJ2-5, with the D gene not confidently named. Sequenced here: lung tumor tissue, sampled at surgery. The source of this sequence is a male donor with early-stage non-small cell lung cancer. The sequenced DNA: TGTGCCAGCAGTCCCGTTAGGACCAAAGAGACCCAGTACTTC. Its product reads: CASSPVRTKETQYF.